This TCR beta chain stems from a study of OX40 agonist ivuxolimab in advanced cancers. Study results and caveats: On average, CD8+ T cells had more expanded clones than CD4+. It was not determined which antigens were specifically recognized by the peripheral T cells that had undergone clonal expansion.

Measured with immunoSEQ multiplex PCR; TCRdb has only the in-frame clones, and not every one. The table includes about 45,000 clones, approximately 83% detected once. Any history of autoimmune disease or systemic immunosuppression disqualified patients. This clone was detected only a few times. Its antigen remains unidentified. This specimen includes other DNA sequences encoding the same CDR3. CDR3 length: 11 amino acids. Trimming cost V 3 bases and J 8 bases, with 7 bases left between them. Germline V gives CDR1 MDHEN, CDR2 SYDVKM. The receptor's source is an adult with an advanced solid tumor such as melanoma, head and neck, liver or kidney cancer. V and J are TRBV28 and TRBJ1-2; D unresolved. The sample in question was CD4+ or CD8+ T cells sorted from blood, obtained in a trial of the OX40 agonist ivuxolimab. This CDR3 is CASSFEDGYTF. The CDR3 DNA sequence: TGTGCCAGCAGTTTTGAGGACGGCTACACCTTC.